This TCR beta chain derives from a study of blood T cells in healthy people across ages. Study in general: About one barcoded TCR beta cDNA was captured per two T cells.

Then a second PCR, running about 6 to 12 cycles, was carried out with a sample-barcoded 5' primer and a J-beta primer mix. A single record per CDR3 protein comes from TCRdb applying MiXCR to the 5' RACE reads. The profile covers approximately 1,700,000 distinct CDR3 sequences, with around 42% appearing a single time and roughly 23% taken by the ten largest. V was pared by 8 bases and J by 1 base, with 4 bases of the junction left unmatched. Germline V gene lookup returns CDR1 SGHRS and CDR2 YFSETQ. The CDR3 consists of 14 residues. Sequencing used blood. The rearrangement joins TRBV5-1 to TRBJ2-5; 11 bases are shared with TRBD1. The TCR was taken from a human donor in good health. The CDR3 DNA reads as TGCGCCAGTGGACAGGGGGCCCCCCAAGAGACCCAGTACTTC. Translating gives CASGQGAPQETQYF.